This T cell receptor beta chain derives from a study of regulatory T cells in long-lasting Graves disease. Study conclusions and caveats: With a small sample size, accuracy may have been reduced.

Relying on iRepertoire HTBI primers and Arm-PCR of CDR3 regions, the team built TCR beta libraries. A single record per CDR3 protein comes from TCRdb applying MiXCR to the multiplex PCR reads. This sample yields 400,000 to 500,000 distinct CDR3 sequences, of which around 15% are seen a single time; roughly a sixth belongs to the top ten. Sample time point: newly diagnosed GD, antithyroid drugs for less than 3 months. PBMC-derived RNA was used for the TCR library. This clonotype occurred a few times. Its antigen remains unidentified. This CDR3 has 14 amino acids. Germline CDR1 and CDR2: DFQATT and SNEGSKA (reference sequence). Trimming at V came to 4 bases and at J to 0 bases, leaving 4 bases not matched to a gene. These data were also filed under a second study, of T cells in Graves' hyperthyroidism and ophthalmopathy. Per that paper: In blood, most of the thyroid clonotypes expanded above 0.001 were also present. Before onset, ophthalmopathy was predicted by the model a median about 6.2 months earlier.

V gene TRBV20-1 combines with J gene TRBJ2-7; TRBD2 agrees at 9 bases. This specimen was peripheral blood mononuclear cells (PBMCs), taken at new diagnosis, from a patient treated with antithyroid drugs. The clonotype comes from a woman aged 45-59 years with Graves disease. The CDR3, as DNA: TGCAGTGCTATTAGCGGGGGAAACTCCTACGAGCAGTACTTC. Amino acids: CSAISGGNSYEQYF.